The text below deals with one T cell receptor beta chain. Its target is unknown. Since no conserved phenylalanine or tryptophan closes the CDR3, a read error is the likely cause. This sample was included in a study of tumor-infiltrating lymphocytes in primary liver carcinoma. At the level of the study: Men and women, 30 to 69 years of age, made up the patients.

Taking about 19-31 mg of unsorted bulk tissue, the authors co-extracted RNA and DNA. The study found over 90% viable tumor cells in every tumor sample. The researchers produced TCR beta cDNA from 450 to 600 ng total RNA with a constant-region primer. Slightly modified ARM-PCR served as the procedure for the TCR beta libraries. These libraries came from three rounds of nested multiplex PCR. Forward primers for TRBV1-TRBV30 and a C-beta reverse primer served the first two PCR rounds, at roughly 10 cycles each. TCRdb re-called the multiplex PCR reads through MiXCR, storing one row per CDR3 protein. Of 50,000 to 60,000 distinct CDR3 sequences in the sample, around 77% were seen once. The CDR3 covers 14 residues. Germline V CDR1 and CDR2: MNHNS, SASEGT. General study results and limits: Tumors had a significantly higher top-250-clone fraction than blood (p = 0.039). Compared with tumor region pairs, tumor-adjacent and tumor-blood pairs overlapped less.

Material: liver tumor tissue from sampling region 5. The subset denotes: tumor region T5, tumor centre. This clonotype was sampled from a man aged 35 to 55 with primary liver carcinoma and hepatitis B virus infection. The chain joins TRBV6-1 to TRBJ2-1; D remains ambiguous. The DNA of the CDR3 is TGCGCCAGCAGTGTCAAACTGACGTACAGTGAGCAGTTCTTA. Amino acid sequence: CASSVKLTYSEQFL.